The entry below gives a single T cell receptor beta chain sequence along with its context. The sample belongs to a study of blood T cell repertoires in COVID-19. Study-wide background: The United States, Italy and Spain were the sources of the acute and convalescent COVID-19 samples. PBMCs, B-cell-depleted T cells, or T cells were the source of the cDNA or gDNA that made up the material.

Trimming took off 2 bases at V and 1 base at J, with 11 bases between the two ends. CDR1 MNHEY and CDR2 SVGEGT come from the germline V gene. The CDR3 extends over 15 amino acids. Original methodology: Reference gene primer amplification yielded estimated nucleated cell counts. Sequenced by immunoSEQ multiplex PCR; TCRdb stores in-frame clones only, minus some. V and J calls and clone size follow that table, whereas D and trimming were derived from the DNA. The sample lists 150,000 to 200,000 clones, approximately 88% seen once, with less than 5.5% in the top ten. Sequenced sample: peripheral blood. The chain employs TRBV6-2 or TRBV6-3 and TRBJ1-1; D ambiguous. This TCR came from a human donor in a cohort sampled during active COVID-19. In DNA form, the CDR3 reads TGTGCCAGCAGTTACGCGGTAGGTGGGAACACTGAAGCTTTCTTT. It encodes CASSYAVGGNTEAFF.